Each of the 5 T cell receptor beta chains below was sequenced from the same sample in a study of blood T cells in healthy people across ages. A second PCR, run for about 7 to 11 cycles, used a sample-barcoded 5' primer plus a J-beta primer mix. One entry per CDR3 protein results from TCRdb running MiXCR on the 5' RACE reads. The sample lists hundreds of thousands of distinct CDR3 sequences, about 21% occurring once. The sequencing sample was made of blood. Receptor source: a man in his 70s in good health.

In the case of this clonotype: One junction end does not reproduce the germline sequence, and a read error may be involved. The chain joins TRBV12-3 or TRBV12-4 to TRBJ1-2, with 7 bases that match TRBD1. This CDR3 has 14 amino acids. The CDR3 region has the DNA TGTGCCAGCAGTTATGTGATGGGACAGCAAAACCCACTCTTC. This codes for CASSYVMGQQNPLF.

This clonotype was counted a few times. The chain combines TRBV5-6 with TRBJ2-7; no definite D call. Trimming stripped 0 bases from V and 7 bases from J, with 11 bases between. The CDR3 sequence is 13 residues long. Germline CDR1 reads SGHDT; CDR2 reads YYEEEE. CDR3 protein: CASSLVDYGEQYF. CDR3 in DNA: TGTGCCAGCAGCTTGGTAGATTACGGAGAGCAGTACTTC.

This clonotype has just a few counts. One junction end disagrees with the germline gene, perhaps due to a read error. This chain uses TRBV28 with TRBJ2-1, with TRBD2 as a possible D gene (5 bases). The CDR3 runs to 12 residues. The germline CDR1 and CDR2 sequences are MDHEN and SYDVKM. As DNA, the CDR3 is TGTGCCAGCAGAATTACCCCCTACGAGCGGTACTTC. Protein product: CASRITPYERYF.

V gene TRBV7-2 combines with J gene TRBJ1-2; D might be TRBD1 (5 bases). The V and J ends lost 1 base and 7 bases respectively, with 13 bases between them. This CDR3 comprises 14 residues. Germline V gives CDR1 SGHTA, CDR2 FQGNSA. CDR3 residues: CASSLDGGGGGYTF. For the CDR3, the DNA is TGTGCCAGCAGCTTAGATGGTGGGGGTGGTGGCTACACCTTC.

There are a few counts of this clonotype. The genes are TRBV7-2 and TRBJ2-5; possible D gene TRBD2, 6 bases. Trimming shortened V by 0 bases and J by 1 base, and 24 bases separated the two germline ends. Germline V lookup: CDR1 SGHTA, CDR2 FQGNSA. The CDR3 is 20 residues long. In DNA form, the CDR3 reads TGTGCCAGCAGCTTAGCGAATGGGGGGAGTCCCAGTTTTATCCAAGAGACCCAGTACTTC. Amino acid sequence: CASSLANGGSPSFIQETQYF.